Reported below is one TCR beta chain. The antigen remains unidentified. This entry belongs to a study of CD8+CD57+ T cells in acquired aplastic anemia. In the study overall: Around 3.2 ug was the average amount of DNA from sorted CD4+ and CD8+ cells.

Genomic DNA was employed as the template in profiling TCR beta VDJ and CDR3. MiXCR was run by TCRdb on the reads, yielding one entry per CDR3 protein. The table records about 110,000 distinct CDR3 sequences, 51% of them present only once. Study-wide findings and caveats: Levels of CD8+ Simpson's diversity were not significantly distinct in patients versus controls.

V dropped 7 bases and J dropped 2 bases, with 11 bases sitting between them. The CDR3 runs 13 residues. Germline loops: CDR1 KGHDR, CDR2 SFDVKD. The material sequenced was sorted CD4+, CD8+, or CD8+CD57+ T cells (not recorded which) from PBMCs. The chain joins TRBV24-1 to TRBJ2-7, with TRBD1 as a possible D gene (6 bases). This TCR derives from a human donor in good health, serving as a control. This CDR3 reads CATSSGQTYEQYF. CDR3 DNA: TGTGCCACCAGCTCCGGACAGACCTACGAGCAGTACTTC.